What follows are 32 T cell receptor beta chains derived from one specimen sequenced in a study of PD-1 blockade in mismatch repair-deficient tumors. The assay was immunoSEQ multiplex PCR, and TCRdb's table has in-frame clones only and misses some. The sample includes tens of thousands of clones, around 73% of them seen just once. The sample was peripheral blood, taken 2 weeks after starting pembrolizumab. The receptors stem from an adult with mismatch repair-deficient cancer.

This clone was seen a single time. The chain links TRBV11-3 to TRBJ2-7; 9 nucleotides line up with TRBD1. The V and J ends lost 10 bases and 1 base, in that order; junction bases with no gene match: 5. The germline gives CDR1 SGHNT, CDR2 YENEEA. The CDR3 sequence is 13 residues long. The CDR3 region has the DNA TGTGCCACCGCACAGGGGGCGTCCTACGAGCAGTACTTC. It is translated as CATAQGASYEQYF.

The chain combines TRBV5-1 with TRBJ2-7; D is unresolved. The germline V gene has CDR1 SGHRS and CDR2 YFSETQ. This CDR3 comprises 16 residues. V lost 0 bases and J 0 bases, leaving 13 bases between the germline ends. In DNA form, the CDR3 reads TGCGCCAGCAGCTTGGGGGCGGTGATAAGCTCCTACGAGCAGTACTTC. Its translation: CASSLGAVISSYEQYF.

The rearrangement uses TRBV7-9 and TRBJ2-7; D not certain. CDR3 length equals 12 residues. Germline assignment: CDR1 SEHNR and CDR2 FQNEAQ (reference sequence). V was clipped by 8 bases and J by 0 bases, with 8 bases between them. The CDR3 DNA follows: TGTGCCAGCTCAGTTGGCTCCTACGAGCAGTACTTC. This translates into CASSVGSYEQYF.

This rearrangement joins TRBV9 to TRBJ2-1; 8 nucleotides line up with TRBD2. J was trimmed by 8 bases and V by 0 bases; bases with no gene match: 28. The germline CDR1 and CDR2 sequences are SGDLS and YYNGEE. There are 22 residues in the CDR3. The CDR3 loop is CASSVVEGGRGLAPSRAHEQFF. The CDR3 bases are TGTGCCAGCAGCGTAGTGGAGGGAGGGCGAGGACTAGCACCCTCCCGGGCACATGAGCAGTTCTTC.

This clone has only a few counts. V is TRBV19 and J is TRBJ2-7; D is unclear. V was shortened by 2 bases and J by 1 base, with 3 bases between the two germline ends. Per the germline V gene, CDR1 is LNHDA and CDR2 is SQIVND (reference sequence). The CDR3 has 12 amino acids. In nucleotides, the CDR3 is TGTGCCAGTAGTATAAGATCCTACGAGCAGTACTTC. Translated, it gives CASSIRSYEQYF.

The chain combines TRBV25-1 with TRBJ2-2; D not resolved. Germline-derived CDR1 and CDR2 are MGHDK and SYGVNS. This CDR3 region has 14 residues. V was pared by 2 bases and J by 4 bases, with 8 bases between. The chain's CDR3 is CASSEVGFTGELFF. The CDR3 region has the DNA TGTGCCAGCAGTGAAGTTGGGTTCACCGGGGAGCTGTTTTTT.

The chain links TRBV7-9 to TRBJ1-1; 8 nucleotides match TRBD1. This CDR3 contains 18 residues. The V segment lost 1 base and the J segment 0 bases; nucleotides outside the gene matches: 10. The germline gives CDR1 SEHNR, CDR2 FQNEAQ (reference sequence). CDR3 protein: CASSLGRGQGAMNTEAFF. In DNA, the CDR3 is TGTGCCAGCAGCTTAGGGCGAGGGCAGGGGGCCATGAACACTGAAGCTTTCTTT.

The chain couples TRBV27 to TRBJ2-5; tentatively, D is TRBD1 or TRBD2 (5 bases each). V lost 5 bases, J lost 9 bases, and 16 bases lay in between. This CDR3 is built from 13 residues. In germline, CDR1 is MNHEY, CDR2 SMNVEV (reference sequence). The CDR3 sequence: CASSPGRTVAQYF. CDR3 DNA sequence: TGTGCCAGCAGTCCGGGGCGCACGGTGGCCCAGTACTTC.

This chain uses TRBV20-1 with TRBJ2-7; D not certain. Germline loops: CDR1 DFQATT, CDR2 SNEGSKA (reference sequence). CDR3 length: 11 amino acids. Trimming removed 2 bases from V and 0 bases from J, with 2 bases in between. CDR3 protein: CSARISYEQYF. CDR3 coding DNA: TGCAGTGCTAGAATCTCCTACGAGCAGTACTTC.

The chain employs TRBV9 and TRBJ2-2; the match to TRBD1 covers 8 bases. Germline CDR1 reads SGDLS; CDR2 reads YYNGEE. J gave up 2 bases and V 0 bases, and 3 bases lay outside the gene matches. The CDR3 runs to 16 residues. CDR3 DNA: TGTGCCAGCAGCGTAGCGCAGGGGGCCAACACCGGGGAGCTGTTTTTT. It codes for CASSVAQGANTGELFF.

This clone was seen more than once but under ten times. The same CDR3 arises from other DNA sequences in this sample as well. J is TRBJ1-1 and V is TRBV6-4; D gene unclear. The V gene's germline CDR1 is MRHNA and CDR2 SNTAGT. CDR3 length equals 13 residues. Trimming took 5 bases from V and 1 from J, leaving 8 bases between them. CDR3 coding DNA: TGTGCCAGCAGTCCTGAGGAGAACACTGAAGCTTTCTTT. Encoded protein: CASSPEENTEAFF.

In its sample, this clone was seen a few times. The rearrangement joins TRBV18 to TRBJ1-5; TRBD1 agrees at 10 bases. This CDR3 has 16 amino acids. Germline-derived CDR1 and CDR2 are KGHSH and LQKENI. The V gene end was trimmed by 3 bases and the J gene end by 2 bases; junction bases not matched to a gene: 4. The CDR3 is CASSPSGTGGNQPQHF. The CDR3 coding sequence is TGTGCCAGCTCACCCTCCGGGACAGGGGGCAATCAGCCCCAGCATTTT.

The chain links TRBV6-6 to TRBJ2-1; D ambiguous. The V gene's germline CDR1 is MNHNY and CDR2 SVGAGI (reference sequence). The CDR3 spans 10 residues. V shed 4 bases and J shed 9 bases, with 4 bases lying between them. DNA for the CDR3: TGTGCCAGCAGTTTTGGTGAGCAGTTCTTC. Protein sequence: CASSFGEQFF.

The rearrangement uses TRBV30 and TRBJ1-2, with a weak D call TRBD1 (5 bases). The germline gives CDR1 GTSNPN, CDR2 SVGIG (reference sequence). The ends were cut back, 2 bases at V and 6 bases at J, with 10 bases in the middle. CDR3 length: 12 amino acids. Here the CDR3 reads CAWSRIGDGYTF. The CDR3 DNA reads TGTGCCTGGAGTCGGATAGGGGATGGCTACACCTTC.

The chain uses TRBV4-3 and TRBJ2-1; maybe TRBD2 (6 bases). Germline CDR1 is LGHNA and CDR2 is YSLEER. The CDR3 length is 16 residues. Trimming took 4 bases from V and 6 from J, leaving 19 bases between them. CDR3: CASSPGRELGINEQFF. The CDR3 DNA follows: TGCGCCAGCAGCCCCGGGCGGGAACTCGGAATCAATGAGCAGTTCTTC.

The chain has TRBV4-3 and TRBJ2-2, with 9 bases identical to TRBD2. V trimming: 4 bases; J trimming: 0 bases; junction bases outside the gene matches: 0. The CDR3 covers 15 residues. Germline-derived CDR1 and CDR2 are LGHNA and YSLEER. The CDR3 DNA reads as TGCGCCAGCAGCCCTAGCGGGACGAACACCGGGGAGCTGTTTTTT. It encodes CASSPSGTNTGELFF.

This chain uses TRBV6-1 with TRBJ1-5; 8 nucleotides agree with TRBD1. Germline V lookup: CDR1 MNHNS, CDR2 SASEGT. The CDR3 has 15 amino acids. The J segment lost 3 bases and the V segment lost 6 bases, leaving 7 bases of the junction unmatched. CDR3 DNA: TGTGCCAGCAGCCTGGGGGGACAGGACAATCAGCCCCAGCATTTT. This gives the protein CASSLGGQDNQPQHF.

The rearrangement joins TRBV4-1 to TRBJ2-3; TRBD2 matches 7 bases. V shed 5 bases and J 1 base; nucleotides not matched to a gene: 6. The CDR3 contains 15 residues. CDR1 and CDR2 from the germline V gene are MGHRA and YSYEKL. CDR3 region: CASSVGGKGTDTQYF. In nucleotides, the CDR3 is TGCGCCAGCAGCGTCGGGGGGAAGGGCACAGATACGCAGTATTTT.

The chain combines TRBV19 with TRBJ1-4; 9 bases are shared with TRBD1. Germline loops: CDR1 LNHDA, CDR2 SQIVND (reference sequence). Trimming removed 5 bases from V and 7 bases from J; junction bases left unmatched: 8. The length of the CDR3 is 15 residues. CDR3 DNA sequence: TGTGCCAGTAGTTCCCGGACAGGGGAGAGTGAAAAACTGTTTTTT. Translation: CASSSRTGESEKLFF.

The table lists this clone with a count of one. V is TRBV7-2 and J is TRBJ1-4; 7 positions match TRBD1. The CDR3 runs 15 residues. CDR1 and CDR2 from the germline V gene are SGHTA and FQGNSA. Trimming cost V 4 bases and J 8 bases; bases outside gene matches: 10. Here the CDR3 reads CASSSNRGVREKLFF. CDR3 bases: TGTGCCAGCAGCTCAAACAGGGGAGTTAGGGAAAAACTGTTTTTT. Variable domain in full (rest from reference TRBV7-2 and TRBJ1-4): GAGVSQSPSNKVTEKGKDVELRCDPISGHTALYWYRQSLGQGLEFLIYFQGNSAPDKSGLPSDRFSAERTGGSVSTLTIQRTQQEDSAVYLCASSSNRGVREKLFFGSGTQLSVL.

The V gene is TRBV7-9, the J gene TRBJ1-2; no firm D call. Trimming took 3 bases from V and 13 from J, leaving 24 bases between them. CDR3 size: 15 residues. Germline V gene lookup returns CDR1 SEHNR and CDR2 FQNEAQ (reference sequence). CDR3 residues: CASSFPDGEGSARTF. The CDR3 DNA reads TGTGCCAGCAGCTTCCCCGACGGAGAGGGTTCCGCCCGCACCTTC.

The CDR3 spells CASSEYFTGADGYTF. Here the CDR3 DNA reads TGTGCCAGCAGTGAATACTTTACGGGGGCGGATGGCTACACCTTC. This rearrangement joins TRBV25-1 to TRBJ1-2; weak D call: TRBD1 (6 bases). V was shortened by 0 bases and J by 6 bases, with 14 bases between the two germline ends. In germline, CDR1 is MGHDK, CDR2 SYGVNS. This CDR3 is built from 15 residues.

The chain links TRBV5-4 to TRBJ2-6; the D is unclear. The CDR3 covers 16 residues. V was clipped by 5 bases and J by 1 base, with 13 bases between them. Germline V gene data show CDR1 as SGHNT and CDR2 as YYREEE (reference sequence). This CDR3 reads CASSLGPTSGANVLTF. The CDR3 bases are TGTGCCAGCAGTTTAGGCCCGACATCTGGGGCCAACGTCCTGACTTTC.

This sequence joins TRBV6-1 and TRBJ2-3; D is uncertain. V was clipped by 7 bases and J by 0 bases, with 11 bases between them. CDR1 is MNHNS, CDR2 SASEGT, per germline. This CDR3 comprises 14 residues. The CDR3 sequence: CASKEVWSTDTQYF. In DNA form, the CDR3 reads TGTGCCAGCAAAGAGGTTTGGAGCACAGATACGCAGTATTTT.

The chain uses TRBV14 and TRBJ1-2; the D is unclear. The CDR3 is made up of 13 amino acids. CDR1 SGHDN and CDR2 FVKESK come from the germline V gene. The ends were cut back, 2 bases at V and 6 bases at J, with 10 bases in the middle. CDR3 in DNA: TGTGCCAGCAGCCAAAGGAATGTCGATGGCTACACCTTC. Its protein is CASSQRNVDGYTF.

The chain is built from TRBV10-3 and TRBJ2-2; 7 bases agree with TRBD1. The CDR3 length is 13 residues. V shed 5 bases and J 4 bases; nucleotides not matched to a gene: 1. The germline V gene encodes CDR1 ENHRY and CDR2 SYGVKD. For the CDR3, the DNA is TGTGCCATCAGTTCAGGGGGCACCGGGGAGCTGTTTTTT. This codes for CAISSGGTGELFF.

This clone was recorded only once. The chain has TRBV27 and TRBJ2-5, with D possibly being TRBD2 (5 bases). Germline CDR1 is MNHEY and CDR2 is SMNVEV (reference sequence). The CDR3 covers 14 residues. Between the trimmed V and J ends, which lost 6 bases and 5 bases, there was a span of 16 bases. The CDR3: CASRSGRAEETQYF. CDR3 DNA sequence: TGTGCCAGCAGGAGCGGCCGGGCGGAGGAGACCCAGTACTTC.

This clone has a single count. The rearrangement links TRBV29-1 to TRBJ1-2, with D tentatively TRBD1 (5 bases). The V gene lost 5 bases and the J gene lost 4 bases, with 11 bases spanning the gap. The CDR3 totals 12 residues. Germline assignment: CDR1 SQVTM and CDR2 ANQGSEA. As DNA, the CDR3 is TGCAGCGTTAGGACACAAACCTATGGCTACACCTTC. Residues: CSVRTQTYGYTF.

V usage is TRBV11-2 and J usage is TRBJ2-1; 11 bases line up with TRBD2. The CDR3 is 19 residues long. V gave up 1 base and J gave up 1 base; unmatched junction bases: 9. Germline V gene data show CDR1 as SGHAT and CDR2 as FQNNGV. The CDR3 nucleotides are TGTGCCAGCAGCTTAGGAAGAAAAATAGCGGGGGGGTCCTACAATGAGCAGTTCTTC. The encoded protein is CASSLGRKIAGGSYNEQFF.

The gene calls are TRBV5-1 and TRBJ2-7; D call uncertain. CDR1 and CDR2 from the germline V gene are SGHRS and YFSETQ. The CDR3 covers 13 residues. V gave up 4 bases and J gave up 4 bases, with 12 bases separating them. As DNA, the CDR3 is TGCGCCAGCAGCATCGACGGGCGGTACGAGCAGTACTTC. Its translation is CASSIDGRYEQYF.

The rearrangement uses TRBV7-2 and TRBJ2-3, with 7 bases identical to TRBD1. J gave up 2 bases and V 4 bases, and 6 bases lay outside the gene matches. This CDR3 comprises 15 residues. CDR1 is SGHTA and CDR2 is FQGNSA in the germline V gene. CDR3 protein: CASSSDREYTDTQYF. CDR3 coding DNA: TGTGCCAGCAGCTCAGACAGGGAGTACACAGATACGCAGTATTTT. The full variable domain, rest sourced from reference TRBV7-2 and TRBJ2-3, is GAGVSQSPSNKVTEKGKDVELRCDPISGHTALYWYRQSLGQGLEFLIYFQGNSAPDKSGLPSDRFSAERTGGSVSTLTIQRTQQEDSAVYLCASSSDREYTDTQYFGPGTRLTVL.

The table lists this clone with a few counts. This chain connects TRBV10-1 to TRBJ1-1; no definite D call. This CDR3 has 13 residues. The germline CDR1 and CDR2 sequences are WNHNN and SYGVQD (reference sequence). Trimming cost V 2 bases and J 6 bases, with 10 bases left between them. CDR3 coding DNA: TGCGCCAGCAGTGAGGGTGAGATTGCTGAAGCTTTCTTT. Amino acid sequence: CASSEGEIAEAFF.